The 25 T cell receptor beta chains below come from one sample, sequenced in a study of shared clonotypes between healthy human individuals. Clones were read by immunoSEQ multiplex PCR, and TCRdb kept only the in-frame ones, dropping some. The repertoire includes about 2.3 million clones, 85% to 95% of them detected once, and more than 0.35% sits in the top ten. The material sequenced was naive CD4+ T cells from PBMCs. Subset here: CD45RA+ positively selected. The receptors were gathered from a young man in good health. Some clones in this sample may be carry-over from other donors' samples.

The rearrangement links TRBV29-1 to TRBJ2-1, with 9 nucleotides matching TRBD2. The germline gives CDR1 SQVTM, CDR2 ANQGSEA. The CDR3 has 14 residues. Germline trimming cut 6 bases from V and 6 bases from J; bases unmatched to any gene: 9. In nucleotides, the CDR3 is TGCAGCGTAGCAAGACTAGCGGAGAGCAATGAGCAGTTCTTC. Protein: CSVARLAESNEQFF.

The chain combines TRBV9 with TRBJ1-2; D is uncertain. Trimming removed 0 bases at V and 2 bases at J, with 8 bases between. This CDR3 region has 14 residues. Germline V lookup: CDR1 SGDLS, CDR2 YYNGEE. Here the CDR3 reads CASSVALGNYGYTF. CDR3 bases: TGTGCCAGCAGCGTAGCTCTGGGAAACTATGGCTACACCTTC. Full variable domain (missing parts from reference TRBV9 and TRBJ1-2): DSGVTQTPKHLITATGQRVTLRCSPRSGDLSVYWYQQSLDQGLQFLIQYYNGEERAKGNILERFSAQQFPDLHSELNLSSLELGDSALYFCASSVALGNYGYTFGSGTRLTVV.

The chain recombines TRBV7-3 with TRBJ2-2; 9 bases are a match to TRBD1. V was pared by 2 bases and J by 4 bases, with 8 bases of the junction left unmatched. The CDR3 runs 17 residues. Germline loops: CDR1 SGHTA, CDR2 FQGTGA. The CDR3 nucleotides are TGTGCCAGCAGCTTACAGCCACAGGGGGCAGCCACCGGGGAGCTGTTTTTT. Encoded protein: CASSLQPQGAATGELFF.

V gene TRBV6-5 combines with J gene TRBJ2-7; 7 bases are shared with TRBD2. CDR1 and CDR2 from the germline V gene are MNHEY and SVGAGI. The CDR3 contains 16 residues. Trimming cost V 0 bases and J 1 base; bases outside gene matches: 6. The CDR3 region is CASSYSYGGGSYEQYF. CDR3 DNA sequence: TGTGCCAGCAGTTACTCGTACGGGGGAGGGTCCTACGAGCAGTACTTC.

In DNA, the CDR3 is TGTGCCAGCAGTCTCCCGGGAATGAACACTGAAGCTTTCTTT. It translates to CASSLPGMNTEAFF. This chain links TRBV6-1 with TRBJ1-1; no reliable D call. Germline V gene lookup returns CDR1 MNHNS and CDR2 SASEGT. The CDR3 has 14 amino acids. V was shortened by 5 bases and J by 0 bases, with 10 bases between the two germline ends.

The rearrangement links TRBV10-3 to TRBJ1-1; D unclear. Trimming cost V 0 bases and J 1 base, with 9 bases left between them. Germline CDR1 reads ENHRY; CDR2 reads SYGVKD. The CDR3 loop spans 15 amino acids. CDR3 protein: CAISESRQPNTEAFF. Written as DNA, the CDR3 is TGTGCCATCAGTGAGTCTCGGCAGCCGAACACTGAAGCTTTCTTT.

V usage is TRBV29-1 and J usage is TRBJ1-2, with D hard to call. CDR1 SQVTM and CDR2 ANQGSEA come from the germline V gene. The length of the CDR3 is 13 residues. Trimming shortened V by 4 bases and J by 0 bases, and 9 bases separated the two germline ends. The DNA of the CDR3 is TGCAGCGTTGCGTTAGGCGCTAACTATGGCTACACCTTC. It specifies CSVALGANYGYTF.

The V and J genes are TRBV7-9 and TRBJ2-7; 7 bases align to TRBD1. V gave up 4 bases and J gave up 8 bases; unmatched junction bases: 14. Looked up from germline, CDR1 is SEHNR and CDR2 is FQNEAQ (reference sequence). There are 15 residues in the CDR3. This CDR3 reads CASSSWGRDSSQQYF. CDR3 bases: TGTGCCAGCAGCTCCTGGGGCAGGGACAGCTCCCAGCAGTACTTC.

The chain employs TRBV7-8 and TRBJ2-6; D is unclear. This CDR3 is built from 14 residues. The germline CDR1 and CDR2 sequences are SGHVS and FQNEAQ. V was trimmed by 2 bases and J by 15 bases, leaving 17 bases between them. The DNA of the CDR3 is TGTGCCAGCAGCTTAAGAGCCGGATTAGGCGCCCTGACTTTC. It is translated as CASSLRAGLGALTF.

V usage is TRBV5-1 and J usage is TRBJ2-7, with a possible D match to TRBD2 (6 bases). The CDR3 totals 13 residues. Germline V gene data show CDR1 as SGHRS and CDR2 as YFSETQ. Trimming cost V 1 base and J 4 bases, with 9 bases left between them. The CDR3 DNA is TGCGCCAGCAGCTTGACGGGGGAGTACGAGCAGTACTTC. Residues: CASSLTGEYEQYF. The variable domain in full, with the rest retrieved from reference TRBV5-1 and TRBJ2-7, is KAGVTQTPRYLIKTRGQQVTLSCSPISGHRSVSWYQQTPGQGLQFLFEYFSETQRNKGNFPGRFSGRQFSNSRSEMNVSTLELGDSALYLCASSLTGEYEQYFGPGTRLTVT.

This clone was counted a single time. This specimen includes other DNA sequences encoding the same CDR3. The chain is built from TRBV7-3 and TRBJ2-1; 8 bases are a match to TRBD2. CDR1 is SGHTA, CDR2 FQGTGA, per germline. The CDR3 is made up of 15 amino acids. The V gene end was trimmed by 4 bases and the J gene end by 2 bases; junction bases not matched to a gene: 4. The CDR3 DNA reads as TGTGCCAGCAGCTCAGGACTAGCCGCCTACAATGAGCAGTTCTTC. Protein product: CASSSGLAAYNEQFF.

The V call is TRBV5-1, the J call TRBJ2-1, with 13 bases identical to TRBD2. V gave up 4 bases and J gave up 12 bases; unmatched junction bases: 13. The CDR3 consists of 16 residues. Germline CDR1 is SGHRS and CDR2 is YFSETQ. The CDR3 is CASSAPVLAGGEGQFF. CDR3 sequence (DNA): TGCGCCAGCAGCGCCCCCGTACTAGCGGGAGGGGAGGGGCAGTTCTTC.

This rearrangement joins TRBV5-4 to TRBJ1-2; 10 positions match TRBD1. V lost 6 bases and J lost 5; bases outside the gene matches: 10. The germline CDR1 and CDR2 sequences are SGHNT and YYREEE (reference sequence). The CDR3 loop spans 15 amino acids. CDR3 residues: CASNPLGTGEYGYTF. The CDR3, as DNA: TGTGCCAGCAATCCGCTAGGGACAGGGGAATATGGCTACACCTTC.

V is TRBV5-8 and J is TRBJ1-5; D call uncertain. Germline CDR1 SGHTS, CDR2 YDEGEE. The CDR3 is 12 amino acids. V gave up 9 bases and J gave up 7 bases, with 14 bases separating them. The CDR3 DNA is TGTGCCAAGGTAGGGATGAAACAGCCCCAGCATTTT. Translated: CAKVGMKQPQHF.

To note about this clone: Other DNA sequences in this specimen translate into the identical CDR3. The chain has TRBV5-1 and TRBJ2-7; the D is unclear. V was clipped by 0 bases and J by 6 bases, with 4 bases between them. CDR3 length equals 11 residues. Germline values: CDR1 SGHRS, CDR2 YFSETQ. The DNA for the CDR3 is TGCGCCAGCAGCTTGGCAGCCGAGCAGTACTTC. This gives the protein CASSLAAEQYF.

To note about this clone: This sample also contains other DNA sequences that code for the same CDR3. V usage is TRBV29-1 and J usage is TRBJ2-7; 10 bases are shared with TRBD1. Losses at the gene ends were 6 bases for V and 5 bases for J; bases not matched to a gene: 4. Germline CDR1 reads SQVTM; CDR2 reads ANQGSEA. The CDR3 is made up of 12 amino acids. The CDR3 DNA sequence: TGCAGCGTCCGGACAGGGGGAAACGAGCAGTACTTC. Translating gives CSVRTGGNEQYF.

The V call is TRBV28, the J call TRBJ1-2; 8 bases are a match to TRBD1. In germline, CDR1 is MDHEN, CDR2 SYDVKM. With 5 bases clipped from V and 5 bases from J, the junction kept 13 bases outside the gene matches. CDR3 length equals 16 residues. The CDR3 coding sequence is TGTGCCAGCAGTCCCCCTCGGACAGGGATGTCTTATGGCTACACCTTC. Translation gives CASSPPRTGMSYGYTF.

This chain connects TRBV2 to TRBJ2-7; 8 bases agree with TRBD1. This CDR3 has 14 amino acids. CDR1 and CDR2 (germline): SNHLY, FYNNEI. Losses at the gene ends were 3 bases for V and 2 bases for J; bases not matched to a gene: 3. The CDR3 DNA sequence: TGTGCCAGCAGTGACCAGGGGGCGGCCTACGAGCAGTACTTC. Translated: CASSDQGAAYEQYF.

This chain connects TRBV19 to TRBJ2-1, with a possible D match to TRBD2 (5 bases). Germline lookup yields CDR1 LNHDA and CDR2 SQIVND (reference sequence). The CDR3 extends over 15 amino acids. Trimming stripped 3 bases from V and 5 bases from J, with 14 bases between. CDR3 sequence (DNA): TGTGCCAGTAGTATCCGGGAAGGATTTAACAATGAGCAGTTCTTC. Translated: CASSIREGFNNEQFF.

The chain combines TRBV18 with TRBJ2-7, with D maybe TRBD2 (6 bases). Per the germline V gene, CDR1 is KGHSH and CDR2 is LQKENI. This CDR3 contains 16 residues. Trimming removed 2 bases from V and 1 base from J, with 15 bases in between. CDR3 DNA sequence: TGTGCCAGCTCACCATTGACTAGTTCCGGATCCTACGAGCAGTACTTC. Encoded protein: CASSPLTSSGSYEQYF.

The chain joins TRBV5-1 to TRBJ1-1; D ambiguous. Trimming left V 0 bases short and J 4 bases short, with 10 bases between. The CDR3 runs to 14 residues. CDR1 SGHRS and CDR2 YFSETQ come from the germline V gene. CDR3 loop: CASSLVSHTTEAFF. CDR3 in DNA: TGCGCCAGCAGCTTGGTTTCGCATACCACTGAAGCTTTCTTT.

The J gene is TRBJ2-7, the V gene TRBV5-1; 14 bases agree with TRBD2. This CDR3 contains 20 residues. Germline trimming cut 0 bases from V and 7 bases from J; bases unmatched to any gene: 18. Per the germline V gene, CDR1 is SGHRS and CDR2 is YFSETQ. The CDR3 loop is CASSLVPRTSGRPLQKEQYF. DNA for the CDR3: TGCGCCAGCAGCTTGGTGCCAAGGACTAGCGGGAGGCCCCTCCAAAAAGAGCAGTACTTC.

The V gene is TRBV6-5, the J gene TRBJ2-1; D possibly corresponds to TRBD2 (6 bases). V lost 6 bases to trimming and J lost 0 bases, with 9 bases between them. This CDR3 has 14 residues. Germline loops: CDR1 MNHEY, CDR2 SVGAGI. The CDR3 reads CASSRRGSYNEQFF. CDR3 DNA: TGTGCCAGCAGCAGGAGGGGCTCCTACAATGAGCAGTTCTTC.

This clone was recorded once. V is TRBV14 and J is TRBJ2-1, with 9 bases aligning to TRBD1. The V gene end was trimmed by 2 bases and the J gene end by 7 bases; junction bases not matched to a gene: 9. CDR1 and CDR2 from the germline V gene are SGHDN and FVKESK. This CDR3 is built from 16 residues. The CDR3 DNA is TGTGCCAGCAGCCAATACATTGGACAGGGGAGGAATGAGCAGTTCTTC. Protein: CASSQYIGQGRNEQFF.

V is TRBV6-5 and J is TRBJ2-6, with 10 bases matching TRBD1. CDR1 is MNHEY and CDR2 is SVGAGI in the germline V gene. V gave up 6 bases and J gave up 3 bases; unmatched junction bases: 2. The CDR3 is 15 amino acids. CDR3 sequence: CASRTGGFGANVLTF. The CDR3, as DNA: TGTGCCAGCAGGACAGGGGGCTTTGGGGCCAACGTCCTGACTTTC.